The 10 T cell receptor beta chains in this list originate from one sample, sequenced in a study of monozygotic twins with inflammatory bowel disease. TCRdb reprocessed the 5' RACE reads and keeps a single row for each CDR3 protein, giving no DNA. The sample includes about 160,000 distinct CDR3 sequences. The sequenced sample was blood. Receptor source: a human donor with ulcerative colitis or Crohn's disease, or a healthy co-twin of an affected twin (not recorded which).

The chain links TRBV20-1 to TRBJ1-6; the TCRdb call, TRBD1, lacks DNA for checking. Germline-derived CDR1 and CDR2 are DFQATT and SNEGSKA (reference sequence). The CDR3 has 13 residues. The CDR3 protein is CSAIYGQDSPLHF.

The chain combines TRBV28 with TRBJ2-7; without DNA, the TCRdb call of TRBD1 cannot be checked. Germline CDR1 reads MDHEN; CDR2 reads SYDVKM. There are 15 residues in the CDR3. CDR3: CASSPRTGHLYEQYF.

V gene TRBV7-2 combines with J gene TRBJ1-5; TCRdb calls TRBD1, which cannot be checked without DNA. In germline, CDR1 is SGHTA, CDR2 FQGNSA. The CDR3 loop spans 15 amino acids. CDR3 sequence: CASSLAGQINQPQHF.

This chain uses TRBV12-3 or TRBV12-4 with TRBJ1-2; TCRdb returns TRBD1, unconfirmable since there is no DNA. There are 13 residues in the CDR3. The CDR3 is CASRLQGGDGYTF.

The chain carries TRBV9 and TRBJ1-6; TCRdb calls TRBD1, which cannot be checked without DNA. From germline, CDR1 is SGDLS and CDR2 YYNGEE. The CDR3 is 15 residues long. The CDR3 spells CASSAGSGAGSPLHF.

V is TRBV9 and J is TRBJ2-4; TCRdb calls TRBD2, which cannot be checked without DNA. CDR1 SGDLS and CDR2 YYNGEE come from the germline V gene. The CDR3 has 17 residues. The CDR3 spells CASSISPSGSVGNIQYF.

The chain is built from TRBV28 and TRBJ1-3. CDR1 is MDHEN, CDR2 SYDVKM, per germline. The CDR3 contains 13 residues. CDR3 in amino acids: CACSTAGGNTIYF.

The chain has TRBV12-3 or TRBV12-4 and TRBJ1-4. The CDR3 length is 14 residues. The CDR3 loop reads CASSLTGHTEKLFF.

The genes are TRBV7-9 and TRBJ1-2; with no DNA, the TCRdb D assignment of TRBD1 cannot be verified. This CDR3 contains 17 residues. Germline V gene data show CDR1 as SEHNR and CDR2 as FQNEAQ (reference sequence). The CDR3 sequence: CASSLGPGQQKDYGYTF.

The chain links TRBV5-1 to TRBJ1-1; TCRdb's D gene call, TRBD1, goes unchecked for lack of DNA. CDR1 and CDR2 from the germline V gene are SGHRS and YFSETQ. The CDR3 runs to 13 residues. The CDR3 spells CASAPGQGTEAFF.